What follows is one T cell receptor (beta chain) and its context. In the same sample, other DNA sequences code for this CDR3. This sample is drawn from a study of blood T cell repertoires in COVID-19. Study summary: Samples of COVID-19 (acute and convalescent) were obtained from the United States, Italy and Spain. In each case, the material was cDNA or gDNA derived from T cells, B-cell-depleted T cells, or PBMCs.

The table came from immunoSEQ multiplex PCR; TCRdb's copy has only in-frame clones and leaves some out. The sample holds around 250,000 clones; 86% are singletons and the top ten take 3%. The sequenced sample consisted of peripheral blood. This receptor was taken from a woman aged 30 to 39 with active or convalescent COVID-19.

CDR3 sequence (DNA): TGCGCCAGCAGCTCACAGGGGAATGAAAAACTGTTTTTT. This gives the protein CASSSQGNEKLFF. V is TRBV5-1 and J is TRBJ1-4; 7 bases line up with TRBD1. Germline V lookup: CDR1 SGHRS, CDR2 YFSETQ. V gave up 3 bases and J gave up 5 bases; unmatched junction bases: 1. The CDR3 loop spans 13 amino acids.